This entry lists 27 T cell receptor beta chains sequenced from one sample in a study of molecular identifiers for immune sequencing clone quantification. One entry per CDR3 protein, called by TCRdb with MiXCR from the PCR reads. There are 400,000 to 600,000 distinct CDR3 sequences in the sample; under 30% occur only once, and around 0.8% lies in the top ten. The material sequenced was naive CD8+ T cells from blood, with Jurkat cell RNA spiked in. The subset was: FACS-sorted CD8+CD4-CCR7+CD45RA+ naive T cells. These TCRs come from a human donor in good health. Some libraries in this study had Jurkat cell RNA spiked in.

On this clonotype itself: One end of the junction varies from germline; a read error may be responsible. This rearrangement joins TRBV5-3 to TRBJ2-2; 9 bases match TRBD1. TRBV5-3 carries the ORF label, with uncertain function. CDR3 size: 15 residues. CDR3 sequence reads: CASSSGTGYTGELFF. The CDR3 DNA is TGTGCCAGCAGCTCCGGGACAGGGTACACCGGGGAGCTGTTTTTT.

The chain recombines TRBV4-1 with TRBJ2-7; weak D call: TRBD1 (7 bases). CDR1 and CDR2 from the germline V gene are MGHRA and YSYEKL. The CDR3 is 18 amino acids. The germline V and J ends were trimmed by 1 base and 2 bases, with 21 bases remaining between them. CDR3 DNA sequence: TGCGCCAGCAGCCAAGTCCATCTTGGCAGGGGGGCCCCCTACGAGCAGTACTTC. It codes for CASSQVHLGRGAPYEQYF.

CDR3 DNA sequence: TGTGCCAGCAGAGACGGACAGGGACAAGCCTACGAGCAGTACTTC. Its protein is CASRDGQGQAYEQYF. V and J are TRBV12-3 or TRBV12-4 and TRBJ2-7; 8 bases fit TRBD1. This CDR3 contains 15 residues. J was trimmed by 2 bases and V by 6 bases; bases with no gene match: 9.

This sequence joins TRBV21-1 and TRBJ2-6; TRBD1 is taken as the D call from the table, unchecked against the DNA. TRBV21-1 is given as a pseudogene. The CDR3 runs to 20 residues. CDR3 sequence: CASSYSLDRGSISGANVLTF. CDR3 bases: TGTGCCAGCAGTTACTCGTTGGACAGGGGGTCTATCTCTGGGGCCAACGTCCTGACTTTC.

As concerns this clonotype: With a much larger clone just one base away, this may be a read error. This chain links TRBV20-1 with TRBJ2-7; D tentatively reads TRBD1 or TRBD2 (5 bases each). CDR3 size: 13 residues. Germline assignment: CDR1 DFQATT and CDR2 SNEGSKA (reference sequence). The CDR3 loop is CSAREGRRDEQNF. The CDR3 nucleotides are TGCAGTGCTAGAGAAGGTCGAAGGGACGAGCAGAACTTC.

The table lists this clonotype with a few counts. V usage is TRBV3-1 and J usage is TRBJ2-7, with D hard to call. The CDR3 totals 14 residues. Germline lookup yields CDR1 LGHDT and CDR2 YNNKEL (reference sequence). Trimming removed 0 bases from V and 2 bases from J, with 8 bases in between. The CDR3 sequence is CASSQDVRTYEQYF. The CDR3 DNA follows: TGTGCCAGCAGCCAAGATGTCCGGACCTACGAGCAGTACTTC.

Details on this clonotype: In this CDR3 the conserved last residue, phenylalanine or tryptophan, is missing, so a read error is likely. The rearrangement joins TRBV11-2 to TRBJ2-5; no firm D call. Germline loops: CDR1 SGHAT, CDR2 FQNNGV. Trimming left V 1 base short and J 1 base short, with 7 bases between. This CDR3 contains 14 residues. The CDR3 region has the DNA TGTGCCAGCAGCTTAGGGTCTATCCAAGAGACCCAGTACTTA. This codes for CASSLGSIQETQYL.

This chain connects TRBV4-3 to TRBJ2-3, with D maybe TRBD1 (5 bases). Near its end, the DNA agrees better with TRBJ1-5, so the J call may be wrong. Germline V gene sequence: CDR1 LGHNA, CDR2 YSLEER. This CDR3 contains 17 residues. CDR3 sequence: CASSQVLTSGGTDTQHF. The CDR3 nucleotides are TGCGCCAGCAGCCAAGTCTTGACTAGCGGGGGAACGGATACGCAGCATTTT.

In the case of this clonotype: A clone one base away is much larger, so this may be a read error. In DNA form, the CDR3 reads TGTGCCGGCACCGTAGGACAGGGAATTAATACGCAGTATTTT. Protein: CAGTVGQGINTQYF. The gene calls are TRBV28 and TRBJ2-3, with TRBD1 identical over 8 bases. CDR3 length equals 14 residues. V shed 11 bases, J shed 7 bases, and the junction held 14 bases outside the gene matches. Germline lookup yields CDR1 MDHEN and CDR2 SYDVKM.

The J gene is TRBJ2-3, the V gene TRBV5-6, with TRBD1 matching 7 bases. The J segment lost 6 bases and the V segment lost 6 bases, leaving 13 bases of the junction unmatched. The germline V gene encodes CDR1 SGHDT and CDR2 YYEEEE. The CDR3 is 15 amino acids. The CDR3 sequence: CASTSDRDVPDTQYF. The CDR3 DNA is TGTGCCAGCACCTCAGACAGGGATGTCCCCGATACGCAGTATTTT.

This clonotype was observed at least ten times. The conserved phenylalanine or tryptophan normally closing the CDR3 is absent here, so this likely arose from a read error. The DNA is omitted, as the CDR3 cannot be located on it reliably, and the CDR3 follows TCRdb's listing. The chain couples TRBV2 to TRBJ2-7; TRBD1 is the table's D call and was not checked against the DNA. CDR1 is SNHLY and CDR2 is FYNNEI in the germline V gene. From its first to its last residue, the CDR3 has 12 amino acids. The chain's CDR3 is CASSESDSYPRA.

As regards this clonotype: One end of the junction does not line up with germline, which may come from a read error. This chain uses TRBV4-1 with TRBJ2-7, with TRBD2 matching 7 bases. CDR1 MGHRA and CDR2 YSYEKL come from the germline V gene. The CDR3 consists of 15 residues. The CDR3 here is CAGSQATSEVYEQYF. The DNA of the CDR3 is TGCGCCGGCAGCCAAGCTACTAGCGAAGTATACGAGCAGTACTTC.

As to this clonotype: Since a much larger clone is just one base distant, this may be a read error. J is TRBJ2-6 and V is TRBV10-3; D possibly matches TRBD1 or TRBD2 (6 bases each). This CDR3 is 15 amino acids long. Germline V gene data show CDR1 as ENHRY and CDR2 as SYGVKD. This CDR3 reads CAIHPGEAGADVLTF. The CDR3, as DNA: TGTGCCATCCACCCAGGGGAGGCTGGGGCCGACGTCCTGACTTTC.

This clonotype was found many times. The CDR3 sequence is CASSLVDGDYEQYF. CDR3 DNA sequence: TGTGCCAGCAGCCTAGTGGACGGCGACTACGAGCAGTACTTC. The gene calls are TRBV9 and TRBJ2-7; D ambiguous. The CDR3 runs 14 residues. V gave up 4 bases and J gave up 3 bases, with 14 bases separating them. Germline CDR1 reads SGDLS; CDR2 reads YYNGEE.

With regard to this clonotype: One junction end does not reproduce the germline sequence, and a read error may be involved. The chain links TRBV2 to TRBJ1-2; perhaps TRBD1 as D (5 bases). The CDR3 has 15 residues. Germline CDR1 SNHLY, CDR2 FYNNEI. CDR3 residues: CAGSEDTGNSYGYTF. CDR3 coding DNA: TGTGCCGGCAGTGAAGATACAGGAAATTCCTATGGCTACACCTTC.

This clonotype was recorded at least ten times. The V gene is TRBV19, the J gene TRBJ2-7; TRBD1 matches at 9 bases. Germline V gene data show CDR1 as LNHDA and CDR2 as SQIVND (reference sequence). V was pared by 5 bases and J by 5 bases, with 4 bases of the junction left unmatched. The CDR3 is made up of 13 amino acids. The CDR3, as DNA: TGTGCCAGTAGTCTTACAGGGGGCAACGAGCAGTACTTC. Protein product: CASSLTGGNEQYF. Full variable domain (remainder filled in from reference TRBV19 and TRBJ2-7): DGGITQSPKYLFRKEGQNVTLSCEQNLNHDAMYWYRQDPGQGLRLIYYSQIVNDFQKGDIAEGYSVSREKKESFPLTVTSAQKNPTAFYLCASSLTGGNEQYFGPGTRLTVT.

This chain connects TRBV9 to TRBJ2-3; possibly TRBD2 for D (6 bases). Germline CDR1 is SGDLS and CDR2 is YYNGEE. Deletions cut 3 bases from V and 2 bases from J, with 19 bases between. This CDR3 comprises 17 residues. The CDR3 is CASSDNAEEGITDTQYF. CDR3 DNA: TGTGCCAGCAGCGACAACGCGGAGGAGGGCATCACAGATACGCAGTATTTT. Variable domain in full (rest from reference TRBV9 and TRBJ2-3): DSGVTQTPKHLITATGQRVTLRCSPRSGDLSVYWYQQSLDQGLQFLIQYYNGEERAKGNILERFSAQQFPDLHSELNLSSLELGDSALYFCASSDNAEEGITDTQYFGPGTRLTVL.

The chain combines TRBV12-3 or TRBV12-4 with TRBJ1-2; tentatively, D is TRBD1 (5 bases). This CDR3 spans 15 amino acids. Between the trimmed V and J ends, which lost 3 bases and 0 bases, there was a span of 11 bases. This chain's CDR3 is CASSLYRQSNYGYTF. CDR3 in DNA: TGTGCCAGCAGTTTGTACAGACAGTCTAACTATGGCTACACCTTC.

This clonotype showed up many times. The rearrangement uses TRBV5-4 and TRBJ1-2; D is uncertain. Germline values: CDR1 SGHNT, CDR2 YYREEE (reference sequence). The germline V and J ends were trimmed by 2 bases and 5 bases, with 7 bases remaining between them. This CDR3 has 12 residues. The CDR3 sequence: CASSLLQYGYTF. For the CDR3, the DNA is TGTGCCAGCAGCTTACTCCAATATGGCTACACCTTC.

As for this clonotype: A read error may explain this, as a much larger clone is one base away. The chain combines TRBV24-1 with TRBJ2-1; no firm D call. This CDR3 spans 12 amino acids. Germline CDR1 KGHDR, CDR2 SFDVKD. The CDR3 DNA follows: TGTGCCGCCAGTGATCCTAGTAATGAGCAGTTCTTC. Encoded protein: CAASDPSNEQFF.

Concerning this clonotype itself: A read error may be the cause here, since a much bigger clone is one base away. The gene calls are TRBV20-1 and TRBJ2-7, with TRBD2 identical over 16 bases. This CDR3 region has 17 residues. Germline V gene lookup returns CDR1 DFQATT and CDR2 SNEGSKA (reference sequence). Trimming cost V 5 bases and J 1 base; bases outside gene matches: 8. The CDR3 region has the DNA TGCAGTGCTTCTCCCCCGGGACTAGCGGGGGGGTCCTACGAGCAGTACTTC. It encodes CSASPPGLAGGSYEQYF.

The chain combines TRBV9 with TRBJ2-1; perhaps TRBD2 as D (7 bases). Germline V lookup: CDR1 SGDLS, CDR2 YYNGEE. V lost 4 bases and J 5 bases, leaving 16 bases between the germline ends. The length of the CDR3 is 15 residues. DNA of the CDR3: TGTGCCAGCAGCCGCTGGGGGGGCCAAAACAATGAGCAGTTCTTC. Translated, it gives CASSRWGGQNNEQFF.

This rearrangement joins TRBV4-1 to TRBJ1-3, with TRBD1 as a possible D gene (5 bases). This CDR3 is built from 16 residues. Trimming stripped 0 bases from V and 0 bases from J, with 9 bases between. Germline CDR1 is MGHRA and CDR2 is YSYEKL. CDR3 nucleotide sequence: TGCGCCAGCAGCCAAGATCAAGGGACCTCTGGAAACACCATATATTTT. It yields the protein CASSQDQGTSGNTIYF.

This clonotype has only a few counts. The chain uses TRBV29-1 and TRBJ2-7; D gene ambiguous. This CDR3 spans 13 amino acids. The V end lost 6 bases, the J end lost 4 bases, and 16 bases lay between the germline ends. CDR1 and CDR2 (germline): SQVTM, ANQGSEA. Here the CDR3 reads CSVIGQRGYEQYF. In DNA form, the CDR3 reads TGCAGCGTCATAGGGCAGCGAGGATACGAGCAGTACTTC.

This clonotype was counted at least ten times. The V call is TRBV16, the J call TRBJ2-3; D gene ambiguous. Trimming stripped 0 bases from V and 4 bases from J, with 5 bases between. CDR3 size: 13 residues. Germline-derived CDR1 and CDR2 are KGHSY and FQNENV. CDR3 amino acids: CASSQSQPDTQYF. The CDR3 DNA is TGTGCCAGCAGCCAATCACAGCCAGATACGCAGTATTTT.

The V and J genes are TRBV7-9 and TRBJ2-1, with 8 bases fitting TRBD1. V shed 5 bases, J shed 10 bases, and the junction held 19 bases outside the gene matches. The CDR3 runs to 17 residues. The germline V gene has CDR1 SEHNR and CDR2 FQNEAQ (reference sequence). CDR3 protein: CASSAATRGLPGVEQFF. The CDR3 DNA sequence: TGTGCCAGCAGCGCGGCGACCAGGGGGCTTCCGGGAGTGGAGCAGTTCTTC.

This clonotype was picked up a small number of times. This chain joins TRBV28 and TRBJ2-7; 9 nucleotides agree with TRBD1. The CDR3 sequence is 18 residues long. The ends lost 6 bases at V and 4 bases at J; junction bases unmatched: 19. Germline CDR1 and CDR2: MDHEN and SYDVKM. Here the CDR3 DNA reads TGTGCCAGCAGGGAAAGTCAGGAGCCGGGACAGGGCAAATACGAGCAGTACTTC. Translating it yields CASRESQEPGQGKYEQYF.